This T cell receptor beta chain emerged from a study of T cells after posttransplantation cyclophosphamide (dated by TCRdb to about 2016). For the wider study: T cell repertoire reconstitution was tracked by TRB sequencing after myeloablative bone marrow transplantation in which posttransplantation cyclophosphamide was used as GVHD prophylaxis. Antigen receptor sequencing covered samples from 35 PTCy-treated patients and 16 of their related bone marrow donors. TRB sequencing was performed on blood from all 30 or so PTCy patients with 1-year posttransplant specimens. In 3 patients, TRB sequencing was also performed on up to about 3 more blood samples taken 2 to 5.2 years after transplant, and in a handful of patients, pretransplant blood was also TRB-sequenced. Because TRA and TRB clonality were tightly correlated in nine or ten samples, subsequent TCR analyses were focused on TRB only. Public TRB sequences were compared against a database of over 3,600 sequences linked to responses to pathogens, tumor antigens, self-antigens and alloantigens. Paper-wide results and their limitations: Donor-recipient similarity was low at 1-2 months but rose over the first year, and later blood repertoires were often dominated by donor CD8+ memory clones. The TRB repertoires of T cells infiltrating skin or GI tract showed only limited overlap with the TRB repertoires of T cells in blood. Across 45 patients, recipient CMV seropositivity and CMV reactivation were highly associated with TRB clonality; PTCy diversity was similar to CNI/methotrexate controls.

TRB sequencing was run on genomic DNA with either the immunoSEQ assay at survey resolution or the hsTCRB kit. As for how the authors treated the data: The immunoSEQ software handled initial read processing, and the LymphoSeq R package was used for repertoire analyses. Clonality was computed as 1 minus normalized Shannon entropy, and a Gini coefficient was also calculated for each TRB dataset. Phenotypes of unsorted samples were inferred by mapping TRB sequences from sorted subsets of the recipient or donor onto unsorted samples of the same recipient. Sourced from immuneACCESS, this table was stored by TCRdb with only in-frame sequences that have V and J called. A share of the clones is absent; for the studies checked, an unresolved V gene accounts for under half, and the remainder has no known explanation. Clonal size and the V and J genes are those of that table, whereas D and trimming came from the DNA. The sample profile shows roughly 4,800 clones; 73% of them were found once. 53% of the sample goes to the ten largest clones.

Details on this clone: This receptor's antigen is unknown. Qualities for individual bases were not recorded, and no much larger clone is one base off.

The germline V gene yields SGHVS for CDR1 and FNYEAQ for CDR2. The cysteine opens and the phenylalanine closes a CDR3 of 15 amino acids. The read is trimmed to its CDR3 DNA, 45 bases read in frame from base 1. V is reduced by 3 bases and J by 0 bases, leaving a spacing of 12 bases between them. The control group consisted of over 10 patients who received myeloablative marrow transplants with methotrexate plus a calcineurin inhibitor and who were sampled 1 year after transplant. Mononuclear cells from peripheral blood and bone marrow were separated by Ficoll-Hypaque density centrifugation and then cryopreserved.

The receptor comes from a female patient aged 50-60 years who received an allogeneic stem cell transplant from an unrelated donor, was CMV-positive, and had acute and chronic GVHD. Following a transplant, a fraction of the T cells may be traceable to the graft donor. Sequencing was performed on PBMCs, taken 300 to 330 days after allogeneic stem cell transplant with calcineurin inhibitor and methotrexate. The V and J genes are TRBV7-6 and TRBJ2-7; the D gene is possibly TRBD1, with 5 bases matching. CDR3 protein: CASSFMGPSSYEQYF. The nucleotide sequence is TGTGCCAGCAGCTTTATGGGGCCAAGCTCCTACGAGCAGTACTTC.